These 26 T cell receptor beta chains were sequenced from one sample in a study of blood T cell repertoires in COVID-19. Using immunoSEQ multiplex PCR, the repertoire was profiled, and TCRdb retains in-frame clones only, with some absent. Of around 260,000 clones listed, approximately 91% are singletons. Specimen: peripheral blood. Receptors originate from a woman aged 25 to 39 with COVID-19, enrolled during active disease.

J is TRBJ1-1 and V is TRBV10-2; 7 bases are a match to TRBD1. Unmatched junction bases numbered 5, after V lost 3 bases and J lost 4 bases. The CDR3 has 14 residues. Germline V gene sequence: CDR1 WSHSY, CDR2 SAAADI. CDR3 protein: CASSEGGGGTEAFF. For the CDR3, the DNA is TGCGCCAGCAGTGAAGGGGGCGGTGGCACTGAAGCTTTCTTT.

The chain carries TRBV5-6 and TRBJ2-2; 8 positions match TRBD2. Losses at the gene ends were 4 bases for V and 6 bases for J; bases not matched to a gene: 5. This CDR3 spans 14 amino acids. Looked up from germline, CDR1 is SGHDT and CDR2 is YYEEEE. The CDR3 spells CASSPDSGAGELFF. In DNA form, the CDR3 reads TGTGCCAGCAGCCCCGATAGCGGGGCCGGGGAGCTGTTTTTT. The full variable domain, completed using reference TRBV5-6 and TRBJ2-2, is DAGVTQSPTHLIKTRGQQVTLRCSPKSGHDTVSWYQQALGQGPQFIFQYYEEEERQRGNFPDRFSGHQFPNYSSELNVNALLLGDSALYLCASSPDSGAGELFFGEGSRLTVL.

The chain recombines TRBV9 with TRBJ2-7, with D possibly being TRBD2 (6 bases). Germline loops: CDR1 SGDLS, CDR2 YYNGEE. The CDR3 runs to 15 residues. Trimming took off 0 bases at V and 6 bases at J, with 16 bases between the two ends. CDR3 residues: CASSVVRRAPVEQYF. The CDR3 region has the DNA TGTGCCAGCAGCGTAGTTAGGAGGGCCCCAGTCGAGCAGTACTTC.

The chain links TRBV19 to TRBJ2-7, with D tentatively TRBD1 (5 bases). V gave up 3 bases and J gave up 2 bases, with 14 bases separating them. The germline gives CDR1 LNHDA, CDR2 SQIVND (reference sequence). The CDR3 has 15 residues. The CDR3 region has the DNA TGTGCCAGTAGTATTGGGGCAGGGAATCCCTACGAGCAGTACTTC. Protein: CASSIGAGNPYEQYF.

The chain employs TRBV30 and TRBJ1-6; D gene unclear. The germline V gene has CDR1 GTSNPN and CDR2 SVGIG (reference sequence). Trimming stripped 3 bases from V and 7 bases from J, with 13 bases between. CDR3 size: 14 residues. The CDR3 region is CAWSKDFRNSPLHF. The CDR3 nucleotides are TGTGCCTGGAGCAAAGATTTTCGGAATTCACCCCTCCACTTT.

The chain carries TRBV29-1 and TRBJ2-7, with 11 bases fitting TRBD2. This CDR3 is 15 amino acids long. Germline CDR1 SQVTM, CDR2 ANQGSEA. V lost 3 bases, J lost 3 bases, and 7 bases stayed unmatched. CDR3 bases: TGCAGCGTTGAGTCGGTAGCGGGAGGGTTCTACGAGCAGTACTTC. Translating gives CSVESVAGGFYEQYF.

V gene TRBV7-9 combines with J gene TRBJ2-1, with TRBD2 identical over 7 bases. This CDR3 has 16 amino acids. Germline lookup yields CDR1 SEHNR and CDR2 FQNEAQ (reference sequence). V dropped 9 bases and J dropped 5; count of bases not matched to a gene: 16. The CDR3 DNA sequence: TGTGCCAGTTTCTTCCAGAGGGGCGGGGGAGACAATGAGCAGTTCTTC. Its translation is CASFFQRGGGDNEQFF.

The rearrangement links TRBV6-4 to TRBJ1-5; 7 bases map to TRBD1. V shed 4 bases, J shed 7 bases, and the junction held 4 bases outside the gene matches. Germline V gene lookup returns CDR1 MRHNA and CDR2 SNTAGT. The CDR3 is made up of 13 amino acids. The CDR3 nucleotides read TGTGCCAGCAGTGGGGACAGTTGGCAGCCCCAGCATTTT. As protein: CASSGDSWQPQHF.

The chain combines TRBV10-3 with TRBJ1-2; TRBD1 matches 7 bases. CDR1 and CDR2 (germline): ENHRY, SYGVKD. The CDR3 is made up of 14 amino acids. V trimming: 7 bases; J trimming: 3 bases; junction bases outside the gene matches: 8. In DNA, the CDR3 is TGTGCCATCAACAGGGGTCGTAAAGACTATGGCTACACCTTC. Translated: CAINRGRKDYGYTF.

J is TRBJ1-1 and V is TRBV11-2; no clear D. This CDR3 spans 13 amino acids. CDR1 and CDR2 (germline): SGHAT, FQNNGV. The V end was cut by 5 bases, the J end by 5 bases, with 12 bases between. CDR3 sequence (DNA): TGTGCCAGCAGCCTTGCCCGTCGGACTGAAGCTTTCTTT. Translating it yields CASSLARRTEAFF. The entire variable domain, with the rest obtained from reference TRBV11-2 and TRBJ1-1, is as follows: EAGVAQSPRYKIIEKRQSVAFWCNPISGHATLYWYQQILGQGPKLLIQFQNNGVVDDSQLPKDRFSAERLKGVDSTLKIQPAKLEDSAVYLCASSLARRTEAFFGQGTRLTVV.

This clone has a single count. The rearrangement joins TRBV7-9 to TRBJ2-3; possible D gene TRBD1, 5 bases. The CDR3 is made up of 13 amino acids. Germline-derived CDR1 and CDR2 are SEHNR and FQNEAQ (reference sequence). Trimming cost V 2 bases and J 8 bases, with 11 bases left between them. Here the CDR3 DNA reads TGTGCCAGCAGCTTACAGGGTCAAGGTACGCAGTATTTT. Amino acid sequence: CASSLQGQGTQYF.

The CDR3 reads CASNRRWAYEQYF. CDR3 nucleotide sequence: TGTGCCAGCAACAGAAGGTGGGCCTACGAGCAGTACTTC. The rearrangement joins TRBV2 to TRBJ2-7, with no clear D. This CDR3 spans 13 amino acids. V was clipped by 7 bases and J by 2 bases, with 12 bases between them. Looked up from germline, CDR1 is SNHLY and CDR2 is FYNNEI.

The chain uses TRBV5-8 and TRBJ1-1; no clear D. The CDR3 consists of 14 residues. The germline V and J ends were trimmed by 1 base and 0 bases, with 7 bases remaining between them. Germline values: CDR1 SGHTS, CDR2 YDEGEE. CDR3 loop: CASSLSTLNTEAFF. The CDR3 DNA reads as TGTGCCAGCAGCTTGAGCACCTTGAACACTGAAGCTTTCTTT.

Comments on this clone: The sample holds other DNA sequences that translate to the same CDR3. The chain uses TRBV18 and TRBJ1-1, with TRBD1 as a possible D gene (6 bases). The CDR3 spans 14 residues. V was clipped by 2 bases and J by 4 bases, with 11 bases between them. CDR1 is KGHSH and CDR2 is LQKENI in the germline V gene. The chain's CDR3 is CASSPKQGSTEAFF. The DNA of the CDR3 is TGTGCCAGCTCACCAAAACAGGGAAGCACTGAAGCTTTCTTT.

This clone turned up a few times. Other DNA sequences from this sample encode an identical CDR3 as well. The chain carries TRBV11-2 and TRBJ2-2; the D gene is possibly TRBD1 (5 bases). The V gene lost 3 bases and the J gene lost 0 bases, with 8 bases spanning the gap. Germline values: CDR1 SGHAT, CDR2 FQNNGV. The CDR3 has 15 amino acids. The CDR3 here is CASSFSTANTGELFF. The CDR3 nucleotides are TGTGCCAGCAGCTTTTCGACAGCGAACACCGGGGAGCTGTTTTTT.

J is TRBJ2-7 and V is TRBV13; TRBD2 matches 7 bases. This CDR3 spans 15 amino acids. CDR1 is PRHDT and CDR2 is FYEKMQ in the germline V gene (reference sequence). V lost 5 bases to trimming and J lost 2 bases; unmatched junction nucleotides: 9. The CDR3 reads CASSPGLAAPYEQYF. The CDR3 DNA is TGTGCCAGCAGCCCCGGGCTAGCGGCCCCCTACGAGCAGTACTTC.

This chain joins TRBV9 and TRBJ1-2; D unresolved. CDR1 SGDLS and CDR2 YYNGEE come from the germline V gene. This CDR3 has 16 residues. Deletions cut 3 bases from V and 4 bases from J, with 19 bases between. The CDR3 spells CASSGEGRGEFYGYTF. CDR3 sequence (DNA): TGTGCCAGCAGCGGTGAGGGTCGGGGAGAGTTCTATGGCTACACCTTC. Complete variable domain (other parts from reference TRBV9 and TRBJ1-2): DSGVTQTPKHLITATGQRVTLRCSPRSGDLSVYWYQQSLDQGLQFLIQYYNGEERAKGNILERFSAQQFPDLHSELNLSSLELGDSALYFCASSGEGRGEFYGYTFGSGTRLTVV.

The chain is built from TRBV2 and TRBJ1-1; D is ambiguous. The CDR3 is 12 residues long. Per germline, CDR1 SNHLY and CDR2 FYNNEI. Trimming took 4 bases from V and 10 from J, leaving 13 bases between them. The CDR3 DNA is TGTGCCAGCAGTGGGGAGACCCCACGAGCTTTCTTT. Its translation: CASSGETPRAFF.

The chain employs TRBV13 and TRBJ1-1; 12 bases agree with TRBD1. CDR1 PRHDT and CDR2 FYEKMQ come from the germline V gene (reference sequence). The CDR3 length is 16 residues. The V and J ends lost 3 bases and 5 bases, in that order; junction bases with no gene match: 7. The chain's CDR3 is CASSFPQGQGATEAFF. CDR3 bases: TGTGCCAGCAGCTTCCCGCAGGGACAGGGGGCGACTGAAGCTTTCTTT.

This clone was found once. The chain couples TRBV6-5 to TRBJ1-1; TRBD1 agrees at 8 bases. In germline, CDR1 is MNHEY, CDR2 SVGAGI. This CDR3 contains 12 residues. V lost 3 bases and J lost 10; bases outside the gene matches: 4. The CDR3 region is CASSYTTGVAFF. CDR3 bases: TGTGCCAGCAGTTATACGACAGGGGTAGCTTTCTTT.

The chain has TRBV7-8 and TRBJ1-5, with 7 bases identical to TRBD1. J gave up 1 base and V 1 base, and 10 bases lay outside the gene matches. Germline CDR1 is SGHVS and CDR2 is FQNEAQ. The CDR3 is made up of 18 amino acids. Written as DNA, the CDR3 is TGTGCCAGCAGCTTAGGATGGGACAGCCAAAGCAGCAATCAGCCCCAGCATTTT. This translates into CASSLGWDSQSSNQPQHF.

The chain couples TRBV19 to TRBJ2-3, with no clear D. V gave up 10 bases and J gave up 0 bases, with 11 bases separating them. The CDR3 length is 13 residues. Looked up from germline, CDR1 is LNHDA and CDR2 is SQIVND (reference sequence). CDR3 in DNA: TGTGCCACCGCAGGTTCTAGCACAGATACGCAGTATTTT. Its protein is CATAGSSTDTQYF.

The chain carries TRBV28 and TRBJ1-2; tentatively, D is TRBD1 (6 bases). The CDR3 spans 11 residues. V lost 8 bases to trimming and J lost 4 bases, with 8 bases between them. CDR1 is MDHEN and CDR2 is SYDVKM in the germline V gene. In DNA form, the CDR3 reads TGTGCCAGCGGACAGCTCTATGGCTACACCTTC. Amino acid sequence: CASGQLYGYTF.

This clone was picked up one time. V gene TRBV3-1 (or the pseudogene TRBV3-2) combines with J gene TRBJ2-7; TRBD2 matches 11 bases. This CDR3 is built from 14 residues. From germline, CDR1 is LGHDT and CDR2 YNNKEL (reference sequence). After removal of 3 bases from V and 2 bases from J, the junction contained 0 bases not matched to a gene. The CDR3 here is CASSQGLAAYEQYF. The CDR3 coding sequence is TGTGCCAGCAGCCAGGGACTAGCGGCCTACGAGCAGTACTTC.

The chain uses TRBV11-2 and TRBJ2-7; 10 bases are a match to TRBD1. With 2 bases clipped from V and 12 bases from J, the junction kept 4 bases outside the gene matches. The CDR3 contains 12 residues. Per the germline V gene, CDR1 is SGHAT and CDR2 is FQNNGV. For the CDR3, the DNA is TGTGCCAGCAGCTTAATCCGGGACAGGGGGTACTTC. Amino acids: CASSLIRDRGYF.

This chain joins TRBV19 and TRBJ2-1; 13 bases map to TRBD2. The CDR3 has 19 residues. In germline, CDR1 is LNHDA, CDR2 SQIVND (reference sequence). J lost 9 bases, V lost 1 base, and 15 bases had no gene match. DNA for the CDR3: TGTGCCAGTAGTATAGTAGGCTCCCTACTAGCGGGAGGGCGTCGTGAGCAGTTCTTC. It encodes CASSIVGSLLAGGRREQFF.